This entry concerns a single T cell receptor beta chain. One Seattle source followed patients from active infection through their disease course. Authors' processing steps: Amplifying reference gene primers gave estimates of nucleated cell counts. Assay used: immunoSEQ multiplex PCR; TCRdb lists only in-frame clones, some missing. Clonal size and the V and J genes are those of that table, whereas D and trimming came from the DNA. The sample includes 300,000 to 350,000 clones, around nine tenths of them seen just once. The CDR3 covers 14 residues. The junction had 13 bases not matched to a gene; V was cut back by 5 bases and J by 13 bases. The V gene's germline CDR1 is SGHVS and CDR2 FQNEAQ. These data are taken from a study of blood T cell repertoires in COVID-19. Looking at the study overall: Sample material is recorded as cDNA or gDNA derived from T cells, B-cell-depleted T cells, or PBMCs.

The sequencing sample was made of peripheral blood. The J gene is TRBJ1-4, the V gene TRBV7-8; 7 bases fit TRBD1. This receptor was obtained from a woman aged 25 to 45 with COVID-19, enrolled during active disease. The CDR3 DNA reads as TGTGCCAGCAGCGGCCCGGAAACAGGGGATCGACTGTTTTTT. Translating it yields CASSGPETGDRLFF. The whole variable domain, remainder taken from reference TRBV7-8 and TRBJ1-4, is GAGVSQSPRYKVAKRGQDVALRCDPISGHVSLFWYQQALGQGPEFLTYFQNEAQLDKSGLPSDRFFAERPEGSVSTLKIQRTQQEDSAVYLCASSGPETGDRLFFGSGTQLSVL.